The 24 T cell receptor beta chains presented below share a single source sample, sequenced in a study of shared clonotypes between healthy human individuals. Generated by immunoSEQ multiplex PCR, the TCRdb table keeps only in-frame clones and is missing some. The sample includes some 1.5 million clones, roughly 96% seen only once; the top ten take approximately 1.2%. Source material: naive CD4+ T cells sorted from blood. The sample's subset: CD45RA+ positively selected. The origin of the receptors is a man aged 25-40 years in good health.

The rearrangement uses TRBV10-3 and TRBJ2-3; D ambiguous. Germline CDR1 ENHRY, CDR2 SYGVKD. Trimming removed 5 bases at V and 2 bases at J, with 14 bases between. The length of the CDR3 is 15 residues. CDR3 amino acids: CAISSQDPSTDTQYF. The CDR3 nucleotides read TGTGCCATCAGTTCGCAGGACCCCTCCACAGATACGCAGTATTTT.

The J gene is TRBJ2-7, the V gene TRBV19; 10 nucleotides match TRBD2. Losses at the gene ends were 5 bases for V and 7 bases for J; bases not matched to a gene: 8. Germline CDR1 reads LNHDA; CDR2 reads SQIVND (reference sequence). CDR3 length: 14 residues. CDR3 amino acids: CASSPLAGAVEQYF. The CDR3 region has the DNA TGTGCCAGTAGTCCCCTAGCGGGAGCGGTTGAGCAGTACTTC.

The genes are TRBV2 and TRBJ2-3; perhaps TRBD2 as D (5 bases). The V end was cut by 2 bases, the J end by 3 bases, with 15 bases between. The germline CDR1 and CDR2 sequences are SNHLY and FYNNEI. The CDR3 consists of 16 residues. The CDR3 bases are TGTGCCAGCAGTGAATATAGCGTGTTGGTAACAGATACGCAGTATTTT. Its translation: CASSEYSVLVTDTQYF.

The chain couples TRBV30 to TRBJ2-5; a weak D match, TRBD2 (5 bases). CDR3 size: 11 residues. The germline V gene has CDR1 GTSNPN and CDR2 SVGIG (reference sequence). Between the trimmed V and J ends, which lost 8 bases and 4 bases, there was a span of 11 bases. The CDR3 loop is CAGSRGETQYF. The CDR3, as DNA: TGTGCCGGCTCACGGGGAGAGACCCAGTACTTC.

This chain connects TRBV19 to TRBJ2-3, with a tentative D call TRBD2 (6 bases). Germline-derived CDR1 and CDR2 are LNHDA and SQIVND (reference sequence). V dropped 8 bases and J dropped 4 bases, with 13 bases sitting between them. CDR3 length: 13 residues. DNA of the CDR3: TGTGCCAGTGGGACGGGAGTCCCAGATACGCAGTATTTT. Protein product: CASGTGVPDTQYF.

This clone was picked up one time. The genes are TRBV5-1 and TRBJ2-3; 7 bases are shared with TRBD1. In germline, CDR1 is SGHRS, CDR2 YFSETQ. V lost 4 bases and J lost 1; bases outside the gene matches: 6. CDR3 length: 15 residues. The CDR3 here is CASSPGQYRTDTQYF. In DNA, the CDR3 is TGCGCCAGCAGCCCGGGACAGTATCGCACAGATACGCAGTATTTT. Variable domain in full (rest from reference TRBV5-1 and TRBJ2-3): KAGVTQTPRYLIKTRGQQVTLSCSPISGHRSVSWYQQTPGQGLQFLFEYFSETQRNKGNFPGRFSGRQFSNSRSEMNVSTLELGDSALYLCASSPGQYRTDTQYFGPGTRLTVL.

On this clone itself: The CDR3 does not end in the conserved phenylalanine or tryptophan, so this is likely a read error. It is unclear where the CDR3 begins or ends on the DNA, so no DNA is shown, and the CDR3 is as TCRdb lists it. This sequence joins TRBV18 and TRBJ2-3; TRBD2, as called in the table, went unchecked against the DNA. The CDR3 is 13 residues long, ends included. In germline, CDR1 is KGHSH, CDR2 LQKENI. This CDR3 is CASSPVEGTSGIL.

This clone was counted a single time. The chain couples TRBV25-1 to TRBJ2-2; tentative D call: TRBD2 (6 bases). V gave up 5 bases and J gave up 1 base, with 14 bases separating them. The CDR3 has 16 amino acids. CDR1 is MGHDK and CDR2 is SYGVNS in the germline V gene. CDR3 region: CASSIGGAGNTGELFF. The DNA for the CDR3 is TGTGCCAGCAGTATTGGAGGGGCAGGGAACACCGGGGAGCTGTTTTTT.

The chain is built from TRBV9 and TRBJ2-5, with 8 bases lining up with TRBD2. The CDR3 contains 14 residues. Per the germline V gene, CDR1 is SGDLS and CDR2 is YYNGEE. After removal of 6 bases from V and 4 bases from J, the junction contained 8 bases not matched to a gene. For the CDR3, the DNA is TGTGCCAGCAATGCAGCGGGAGTAGGAGAGACCCAGTACTTC. It specifies CASNAAGVGETQYF.

The chain links TRBV6-5 to TRBJ2-7; 9 positions agree with TRBD1. Germline CDR1 is MNHEY and CDR2 is SVGAGI. The CDR3 is 11 amino acids. J was trimmed by 7 bases and V by 10 bases; bases with no gene match: 5. The CDR3 protein is CATSGQGEQYF. The CDR3 DNA reads TGTGCCACCTCAGGACAGGGGGAGCAGTACTTC.

CDR3: CASSDWVDEQFF. The CDR3 bases are TGTGCCAGCAGTGATTGGGTGGATGAGCAGTTCTTC. The J gene is TRBJ2-1, the V gene TRBV2; D gene ambiguous. The CDR3 is 12 amino acids. The germline V and J ends were trimmed by 3 bases and 8 bases, with 8 bases remaining between them. CDR1 is SNHLY, CDR2 FYNNEI, per germline.

The chain has TRBV5-5 and TRBJ2-7; D call uncertain. Germline V gene sequence: CDR1 SGHKS, CDR2 YYEKEE (reference sequence). This CDR3 has 11 residues. V was trimmed by 1 base and J by 5 bases, leaving 4 bases between them. DNA of the CDR3: TGTGCCAGCAGCTTGAAGAACGAGCAGTACTTC. Residues: CASSLKNEQYF.

The genes are TRBV6-4 and TRBJ2-1, with D possibly being TRBD1 (6 bases). The CDR3 consists of 13 residues. Per germline, CDR1 MRHNA and CDR2 SNTAGT. Between the trimmed V and J ends, which lost 6 bases and 2 bases, there was a span of 8 bases. In DNA form, the CDR3 reads TGTGCCAGCAGCGGGACAACCTACAATGAGCAGTTCTTC. It codes for CASSGTTYNEQFF.

This clone was picked up one time. This chain links TRBV7-8 with TRBJ2-7, with D perhaps TRBD1 (6 bases). V lost 5 bases, J lost 2 bases, and 16 bases lay in between. Per the germline V gene, CDR1 is SGHVS and CDR2 is FQNEAQ. The CDR3 totals 15 residues. CDR3: CASSPPTGIPYEQYF. For the CDR3, the DNA is TGTGCCAGCAGCCCGCCCACAGGGATCCCCTACGAGCAGTACTTC.

Notes on this clone: The same CDR3 can be traced to other DNA sequences in this sample. The V and J genes are TRBV9 and TRBJ2-6; no reliable D call. This CDR3 has 15 amino acids. Germline V gene data show CDR1 as SGDLS and CDR2 as YYNGEE. V was clipped by 2 bases and J by 2 bases, with 8 bases between them. CDR3 residues: CASSVFGAGANVLTF. The DNA of the CDR3 is TGTGCCAGCAGCGTTTTCGGTGCTGGGGCCAACGTCCTGACTTTC.

The V and J genes are TRBV19 and TRBJ1-5; D might be TRBD1 (5 bases). Trimming shortened V by 10 bases and J by 6 bases, and 19 bases separated the two germline ends. CDR3 length: 14 residues. The germline gives CDR1 LNHDA, CDR2 SQIVND (reference sequence). DNA for the CDR3: TGTGCCACCACTCCAGGGTCTACCGCTCAGCCCCAGCATTTT. Encoded protein: CATTPGSTAQPQHF.

About this clone itself: This CDR3 is also generated by other DNA sequences in the sample. Here the CDR3 reads CASSFRGETQYF. The CDR3 DNA is TGTGCCAGCAGTTTCCGCGGGGAGACCCAGTACTTC. The chain is built from TRBV27 and TRBJ2-5; D is possibly TRBD2 (5 bases). In germline, CDR1 is MNHEY, CDR2 SMNVEV (reference sequence). The CDR3 spans 12 residues. V lost 3 bases, J lost 5 bases, and 7 bases lay in between.

On this clone: The junction shows a germline mismatch at one end, possibly a read error. This chain links TRBV7-8 with TRBJ2-3, with D tentatively TRBD2 (6 bases). Germline CDR1 is SGHVS and CDR2 is FQNEAQ. This CDR3 has 12 amino acids. Here the CDR3 DNA reads TGTGCCAGCAGCTTAATCGTCCAAAGGAGGGATTTT. Amino acids: CASSLIVQRRDF.

As to this clone: The same CDR3 is also encoded by other DNA sequences in this sample. This chain connects TRBV28 to TRBJ1-5, with unresolved D. Trimming removed 6 bases from V and 5 bases from J, with 5 bases in between. Germline V CDR1 and CDR2: MDHEN, SYDVKM. The CDR3 spans 11 residues. The chain's CDR3 is CASSLHQPQHF. CDR3 in DNA: TGTGCCAGCAGCCTCCATCAGCCCCAGCATTTT.

This rearrangement joins TRBV7-9 to TRBJ1-4; D is undetermined. Germline values: CDR1 SEHNR, CDR2 FQNEAQ (reference sequence). Trimming shortened V by 4 bases and J by 6 bases, and 6 bases separated the two germline ends. This CDR3 contains 12 residues. DNA for the CDR3: TGTGCCAGCAGCTCGGGAGATGAAAAACTGTTTTTT. The encoded protein is CASSSGDEKLFF.

This sequence joins TRBV27 and TRBJ2-3, with D possibly TRBD2 on 6 matching bases. With 6 bases removed from V and 3 bases from J, the gap between germline ends came to 13 bases. The CDR3 is 14 amino acids. Germline values: CDR1 MNHEY, CDR2 SMNVEV (reference sequence). The CDR3 bases are TGTGCCAGCAGCCGGGACTCAAGGACAGATACGCAGTATTTT. As protein: CASSRDSRTDTQYF.

The chain couples TRBV5-1 to TRBJ2-1; weak D call: TRBD2 (6 bases). CDR1 is SGHRS, CDR2 YFSETQ, per germline. Trimming shortened V by 0 bases and J by 4 bases, and 11 bases separated the two germline ends. The CDR3 sequence is 15 residues long. This chain's CDR3 is CASSLAGVRYNEQFF. The CDR3 DNA follows: TGCGCCAGCAGCTTGGCGGGAGTGAGGTACAATGAGCAGTTCTTC.

This chain joins TRBV7-2 and TRBJ2-1, with a weak D call TRBD1 (6 bases). Germline CDR1 is SGHTA and CDR2 is FQGNSA. The V end lost 0 bases, the J end lost 7 bases, and 13 bases lay between the germline ends. The CDR3 has 15 amino acids. CDR3 nucleotides: TGTGCCAGCAGCTTAGCGCTGACAGGTACTAATGAGCAGTTCTTC. The encoded protein is CASSLALTGTNEQFF.

The CDR3 here is CASSLDQGGYTF. CDR3 coding DNA: TGTGCCAGCAGTTTAGACCAGGGTGGCTACACCTTC. The chain employs TRBV28 and TRBJ1-2; maybe TRBD1 (5 bases). CDR1 and CDR2 from the germline V gene are MDHEN and SYDVKM. Deletions cut 2 bases from V and 7 bases from J, with 8 bases between. This CDR3 has 12 amino acids.